The next 19 T cell receptor beta chains were all read from a single sample in a study of cytomegalovirus exposure and HLA in healthy donors. Primers for the PCR totalled 60 Vbeta and 13 Jbeta. Libraries were prepared by immunoSEQ multiplex PCR; TCRdb keeps only in-frame clonotypes and omits some of them. Its table records about 140,000 clones. Material for sequencing was PBMCs. The receptors originated from a woman younger than 35 in good health and CMV-seronegative.

The chain uses TRBV6-1 and TRBJ1-1; D perhaps matches TRBD1 (6 bases). Trimming took off 4 bases at V and 5 bases at J, with 20 bases between the two ends. This CDR3 region has 16 residues. CDR1 and CDR2 from the germline V gene are MNHNS and SASEGT. CDR3 loop: CASSAGLYTGWTEAFF. DNA of the CDR3: TGTGCCAGCAGTGCCGGGCTTTATACAGGGTGGACTGAAGCTTTCTTT.

This rearrangement joins TRBV6-1 to TRBJ1-6; D call uncertain. This CDR3 region has 16 residues. Germline loops: CDR1 MNHNS, CDR2 SASEGT. The V end lost 1 base, the J end lost 4 bases, and 11 bases lay between the germline ends. The CDR3 loop is CASSEEIARYNSPLHF. The DNA for the CDR3 is TGTGCCAGCAGTGAAGAGATTGCACGGTATAATTCACCCCTCCACTTT.

The rearrangement joins TRBV19 to TRBJ2-7; the D is unclear. The CDR3 totals 13 residues. Trimming removed 4 bases at V and 0 bases at J, with 7 bases between. Germline CDR1 reads LNHDA; CDR2 reads SQIVND (reference sequence). CDR3 loop: CASSRRLSYEQYF. DNA of the CDR3: TGTGCCAGTAGTAGGCGGCTCTCCTACGAGCAGTACTTC.

The rearrangement links TRBV21-1 to TRBJ1-1. TRBV21-1 is a pseudogene locus. This CDR3 is built from 12 residues. This chain's CDR3 is CASSTLNTEAFF. CDR3 in DNA: TGTGCCAGCAGCACCTTGAACACTGAAGCTTTCTTT.

The chain uses TRBV7-9 and TRBJ2-1, with D tentatively TRBD2 (6 bases). The CDR3 spans 16 residues. From germline, CDR1 is SEHNR and CDR2 FQNEAQ (reference sequence). The ends were cut back, 5 bases at V and 6 bases at J, with 20 bases in the middle. The CDR3 nucleotides are TGTGCCAGCAGCGGGCGGGGAAACCCCCCCCTCAATGAGCAGTTCTTC. This sequence encodes CASSGRGNPPLNEQFF.

This chain connects TRBV19 to TRBJ2-7, with a tentative D call TRBD1 (5 bases). The CDR3 is made up of 13 amino acids. V was pared by 10 bases and J by 2 bases, with 15 bases between. The germline gives CDR1 LNHDA, CDR2 SQIVND (reference sequence). The CDR3 bases are TGTGCCACGCGGTCCGGACAAACCTACGAGCAGTACTTC. This codes for CATRSGQTYEQYF.

This chain joins TRBV7-3 and TRBJ2-1, with 10 positions matching TRBD2. CDR1 is SGHTA and CDR2 is FQGTGA in the germline V gene. V was clipped by 10 bases and J by 1 base; unmatched bases: 10. This CDR3 has 16 residues. CDR3 in amino acids: CATRGSSGRSYNEQFF. For the CDR3, the DNA is TGTGCCACGCGCGGGAGTAGCGGGAGGTCCTACAATGAGCAGTTCTTC.

This chain links TRBV29-1 with TRBJ2-1; D is perhaps TRBD1 (6 bases). The CDR3 spans 13 residues. V lost 7 bases to trimming and J lost 9 bases, with 19 bases between them. The germline CDR1 and CDR2 sequences are SQVTM and ANQGSEA. CDR3 nucleotides: TGCAGCGCCCGGTGGGGGCCAATAGGTGAGCAGTTCTTC. It encodes CSARWGPIGEQFF.

The rearrangement joins TRBV2 to TRBJ2-3; 9 bases map to TRBD2. V dropped 6 bases and J dropped 6; count of bases not matched to a gene: 13. The CDR3 extends over 16 amino acids. Germline V CDR1 and CDR2: SNHLY, FYNNEI. Written as DNA, the CDR3 is TGTGCCAGCAGCCACACACCGGACACTAGCGGGGATACGCAGTATTTT. Amino acids: CASSHTPDTSGDTQYF.

The rearrangement uses TRBV7-6 and TRBJ2-3, with D perhaps matching TRBD2 (5 bases). Per the germline V gene, CDR1 is SGHVS and CDR2 is FNYEAQ. The ends were cut back, 6 bases at V and 6 bases at J, with 19 bases in the middle. The CDR3 consists of 15 residues. DNA for the CDR3: TGTGCCAGCAGTGGGAAAGGACTCGGCGAGGATACGCAGTATTTT. This encodes CASSGKGLGEDTQYF.

The rearrangement uses TRBV6-5 and TRBJ1-2; TRBD1 is a possible D gene (5 bases). Trimming left V 7 bases short and J 2 bases short, with 17 bases between. CDR1 and CDR2 from the germline V gene are MNHEY and SVGAGI. The CDR3 extends over 15 amino acids. Written as DNA, the CDR3 is TGTGCCAGCAAAACGGGCAGGGCCGTAAACTATGGCTACACCTTC. Translated: CASKTGRAVNYGYTF.

The chain joins TRBV29-1 to TRBJ2-1, with 7 bases that match TRBD1. CDR3 size: 14 residues. With 4 bases clipped from V and 7 bases from J, the junction kept 10 bases outside the gene matches. The germline gives CDR1 SQVTM, CDR2 ANQGSEA. Here the CDR3 DNA reads TGCAGCGTTGTTGGGACAGAGAAACCGAATGAGCAGTTCTTC. Its translation is CSVVGTEKPNEQFF.

V and J are TRBV5-1 and TRBJ1-4; D is uncertain. This CDR3 region has 13 residues. In germline, CDR1 is SGHRS, CDR2 YFSETQ. The ends were cut back, 0 bases at V and 8 bases at J, with 8 bases in the middle. CDR3 region: CASSLVGREKLFF. Written as DNA, the CDR3 is TGCGCCAGCAGCTTGGTGGGCAGGGAAAAACTGTTTTTT.

The chain is built from TRBV29-1 and TRBJ1-2, with 9 bases fitting TRBD1. From germline, CDR1 is SQVTM and CDR2 ANQGSEA. The CDR3 spans 15 residues. The V gene end was trimmed by 1 base and the J gene end by 2 bases; junction bases not matched to a gene: 5. CDR3 nucleotides: TGCAGCGTTGAAGCCAGAGGGACAGGGAACTATGGCTACACCTTC. It translates to CSVEARGTGNYGYTF.

The genes are TRBV4-1 and TRBJ1-1; D is perhaps TRBD1 (6 bases). Germline assignment: CDR1 MGHRA and CDR2 YSYEKL. V dropped 0 bases and J dropped 5 bases, with 13 bases sitting between them. The CDR3 extends over 15 amino acids. CDR3 in DNA: TGCGCCAGCAGCCAAGAAAACAGGGCTTTGACTGAAGCTTTCTTT. Amino acid sequence: CASSQENRALTEAFF.

J is TRBJ2-5 and V is TRBV5-1; no reliable D call. Per germline, CDR1 SGHRS and CDR2 YFSETQ. The CDR3 is 12 residues long. V was shortened by 1 base and J by 5 bases, with 6 bases between the two germline ends. CDR3 in amino acids: CASSLFPETQYF. The CDR3 nucleotides read TGCGCCAGCAGCTTGTTTCCTGAGACCCAGTACTTC.

The chain is built from TRBV7-8 and TRBJ2-7; no reliable D call. Looked up from germline, CDR1 is SGHVS and CDR2 is FQNEAQ. The CDR3 runs to 11 residues. The V end was cut by 5 bases, the J end by 2 bases, with 4 bases between. CDR3 nucleotide sequence: TGTGCCAGCAGCCCCGCCTACGAGCAGTACTTC. It translates to CASSPAYEQYF.

The chain combines TRBV7-9 with TRBJ1-5; D is unresolved. Germline CDR1 is SEHNR and CDR2 is FQNEAQ (reference sequence). With 5 bases removed from V and 5 bases from J, the gap between germline ends came to 13 bases. The CDR3 covers 14 residues. Written as DNA, the CDR3 is TGTGCCAGCAGCCCTTCCCGCGGGGATCAGCCCCAGCATTTT. It translates to CASSPSRGDQPQHF. The full variable domain, completed using reference TRBV7-9 and TRBJ1-5, is DTGVSQNPRHKITKRGQNVTFRCDPISEHNRLYWYRQTLGQGPEFLTYFQNEAQLEKSRLLSDRFSAERPKGSFSTLEIQRTEQGDSAMYLCASSPSRGDQPQHFGDGTRLSIL.

The chain carries TRBV18 and TRBJ1-3, with a weak D call TRBD1 (6 bases). Trimming stripped 4 bases from V and 2 bases from J, with 9 bases between. In germline, CDR1 is KGHSH, CDR2 LQKENI. The CDR3 has 14 residues. This chain's CDR3 is CASSQDSTGNTIYF. The DNA for the CDR3 is TGTGCCAGCTCACAGGACAGTACTGGAAACACCATATATTTT. Together with reference TRBV18 and TRBJ1-3, the CDR3 gives the full variable domain: NAGVMQNPRHLVRRRGQEARLRCSPMKGHSHVYWYRQLPEEGLKFMVYLQKENIIDESGMPKERFSAEFPKEGPSILRIQQVVRGDSAAYFCASSQDSTGNTIYFGEGSWLTVV.